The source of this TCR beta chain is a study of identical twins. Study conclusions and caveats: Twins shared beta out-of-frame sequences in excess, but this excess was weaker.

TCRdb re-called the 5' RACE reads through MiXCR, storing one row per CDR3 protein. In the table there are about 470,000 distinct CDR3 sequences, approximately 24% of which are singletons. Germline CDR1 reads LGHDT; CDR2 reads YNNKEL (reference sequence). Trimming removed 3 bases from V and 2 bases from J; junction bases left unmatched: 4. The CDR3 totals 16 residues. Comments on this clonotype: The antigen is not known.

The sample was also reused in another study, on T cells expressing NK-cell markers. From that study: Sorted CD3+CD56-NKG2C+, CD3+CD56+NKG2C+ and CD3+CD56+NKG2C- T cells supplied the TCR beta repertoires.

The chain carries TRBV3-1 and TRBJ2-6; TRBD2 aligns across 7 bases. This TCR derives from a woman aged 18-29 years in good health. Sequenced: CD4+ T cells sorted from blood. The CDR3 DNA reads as TGTGCCAGCAGCCAGACTAGCCCACCTGGGGCCAACGTCCTGACTTTC. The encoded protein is CASSQTSPPGANVLTF.